The 6 T cell receptor beta chains below come from one sample, sequenced in a study of beta chain features in type 1 diabetes. Findings and caveats of the study: Moderate but significant shortening of TCRB CDR3s was recorded in all four CD4+ subsets from Type 1 diabetes patients.

The study reverse transcribed the entire isolated RNA, so it sequenced expressed TCRB transcripts. Assay used: immunoSEQ multiplex PCR; TCRdb lists only in-frame clones, some missing. Of roughly 14,000 clones listed, approximately 64% are singletons. For these receptors, no antigen is known. Sequencing used stem cell memory CD4+ T cells from blood. These receptors originate from a woman in her late teens or twenties with type 1 diabetes.

The chain uses TRBV11-2 and TRBJ1-5; the D gene is possibly TRBD1 (6 bases). V shed 4 bases and J shed 0 bases, with 13 bases lying between them. The germline gives CDR1 SGHAT, CDR2 FQNNGV. This CDR3 has 16 residues. In DNA, the CDR3 is TGTGCCAGCAGCTCCGGACAGTCGGGTAGCAATCAGCCCCAGCATTTT. Translating gives CASSSGQSGSNQPQHF. Filled out from reference TRBV11-2 and TRBJ1-5, the complete variable domain reads EAGVAQSPRYKIIEKRQSVAFWCNPISGHATLYWYQQILGQGPKLLIQFQNNGVVDDSQLPKDRFSAERLKGVDSTLKIQPAKLEDSAVYLCASSSGQSGSNQPQHFGDGTRLSIL.

The chain has TRBV4-3 and TRBJ2-7, with TRBD2 identical over 14 bases. Germline assignment: CDR1 LGHNA and CDR2 YSLEER. The CDR3 sequence is 17 residues long. V gave up 1 base and J gave up 2 bases; unmatched junction bases: 4. The CDR3 DNA is TGCGCCAGCAGCCAAGGACTAGCGGGAGGGCCTACCTACGAGCAGTACTTC. Its protein is CASSQGLAGGPTYEQYF.

This rearrangement joins TRBV7-2 to TRBJ2-1; 8 nucleotides line up with TRBD1. V lost 2 bases to trimming and J lost 12 bases; unmatched junction nucleotides: 9. CDR3 length equals 14 residues. The germline V gene has CDR1 SGHTA and CDR2 FQGNSA. DNA of the CDR3: TGTGCCAGCAGCTTACGCGGACAGGGTACCGCGCAGTTCTTC. It is translated as CASSLRGQGTAQFF.

This clone was seen once. The chain carries TRBV19 and TRBJ1-2; possible D gene TRBD1, 5 bases. This CDR3 spans 15 amino acids. Deletions cut 3 bases from V and 6 bases from J, with 17 bases between. CDR1 LNHDA and CDR2 SQIVND come from the germline V gene (reference sequence). CDR3 region: CASSIGSLGGDGYTF. The CDR3 bases are TGTGCCAGTAGTATTGGTTCGTTGGGAGGGGATGGCTACACCTTC.

The V call is TRBV7-2, the J call TRBJ2-7, with D possibly being TRBD1 (5 bases). V shed 5 bases and J shed 3 bases, with 11 bases lying between them. The germline CDR1 and CDR2 sequences are SGHTA and FQGNSA. The CDR3 runs 13 residues. CDR3 in amino acids: CASSRDSLYEQYF. The CDR3 region has the DNA TGTGCCAGCAGCAGAGACAGCCTCTACGAGCAGTACTTC.

The J gene is TRBJ1-1, the V gene TRBV11-2, with 8 bases identical to TRBD1. The CDR3 contains 12 residues. The J segment lost 12 bases and the V segment lost 5 bases, leaving 8 bases of the junction unmatched. Looked up from germline, CDR1 is SGHAT and CDR2 is FQNNGV. CDR3 residues: CASSPGTGLTFF. CDR3 in DNA: TGTGCCAGCAGCCCCGGGACAGGTCTGACTTTCTTT.